The rows below give T cell receptor beta chains drawn from one sample of a study of Ad26.COV2.S vaccination and SARS-CoV-2 variants. Sequenced by immunoSEQ multiplex PCR; TCRdb stores in-frame clones only, minus some. Found here are some 320,000 clones, 85% of them singletons; the top ten hold 2% to 2.5%. Sequencing used peripheral blood, obtained in a trial of Ad26.COV2.S vaccine versus placebo. The receptors were gathered from a person between 18 and 59 years old who received the Ad26.COV2.S COVID-19 vaccine or a placebo. CDR3s include the opening cysteine and the closing phenylalanine or tryptophan. A D gene is named only where the DNA matches it firmly. Not all rows give a size; the values are once, few, many and, for expanded clones, a class.

clone size	V gene	CDR3 length	D gene	J gene	CDR3 protein	CDR3 DNA
-	TRBV19	16	-	TRBJ1-6	CASSIDLRGFNSPLHF	TGTGCCAGTAGTATAGATCTTCGGGGGTTTAATTCACCCCTCCACTTT
-	TRBV11-2	15	-	TRBJ1-2	CASSPRAGENYGYTF	TGTGCCAGCAGCCCTCGCGCCGGCGAGAACTATGGCTACACCTTC
-	TRBV6-5	13	-	TRBJ2-7	CASSRDPSYEQYF	TGTGCCAGCAGTAGGGACCCGTCCTACGAGCAGTACTTC
few	TRBV5-1	16	-	TRBJ2-5	CASSGFERGGEETQYF	TGCGCCAGCAGCGGATTCGAGAGGGGGGGCGAGGAGACCCAGTACTTC
-	TRBV4-2	16	-	TRBJ1-6	CASSQDLRAFNSPLHF	TGTGCCAGCAGCCAAGATTTGAGGGCTTTCAATTCACCCCTCCACTTT
few	TRBV11-2	14	TRBD2	TRBJ2-1	CASSLSGGPYEQFF	TGTGCCAGCAGCTTATCGGGGGGGCCCTATGAGCAGTTCTTC
-	TRBV5-5	14	-	TRBJ1-5	CASSPGGLNQPQHF	TGTGCCAGCAGCCCGGGGGGGCTAAATCAGCCCCAGCATTTT
-	TRBV12-3/TRBV12-4	13	TRBD1	TRBJ1-5	CASSRQGWQPQHF	TGTGCCAGCAGTCGACAGGGCTGGCAGCCCCAGCATTTT
-	TRBV2	13	-	TRBJ1-5	CASSEIEPQPQHF	TGTGCCAGCAGTGAAATCGAGCCTCAGCCCCAGCATTTT
-	TRBV5-1	16	TRBD1	TRBJ1-6	CASRDTTGQGGSPLHF	TGCGCCAGCAGGGATACTACAGGACAGGGGGGTTCACCCCTCCACTTT
-	TRBV11-2	16	TRBD1	TRBJ2-7	CASSSSRGRFSHEQYF	TGTGCCAGCAGCTCTAGCAGGGGGCGATTCTCCCACGAGCAGTACTTC
-	TRBV19	13	-	TRBJ1-1	CASSKHGYTEAFF	TGTGCCAGTAGTAAACACGGCTACACTGAAGCTTTCTTT
-	TRBV7-2	15	-	TRBJ2-5	CASSLSQIIQETQYF	TGTGCCAGCAGCTTATCCCAGATAATCCAAGAGACCCAGTACTTC
-	TRBV9	15	-	TRBJ2-7	CASSVASQGVHEQYF	TGTGCCAGCAGCGTAGCTTCACAGGGTGTACACGAGCAGTACTTC
-	TRBV3-1/TRBV3-2	14	-	TRBJ1-3	CASRGANSGNTIYF	TGTGCCAGCAGAGGGGCTAACTCTGGAAACACCATATATTTT
-	TRBV7-6	16	TRBD1	TRBJ2-7	CASSLSDRGFSYEQYF	TGTGCCAGCAGCTTATCGGACAGGGGGTTCTCCTACGAGCAGTACTTC
-	TRBV10-3	15	TRBD1	TRBJ1-6	CAISDPGTGSSPLHF	TGTGCCATCAGTGATCCCGGGACAGGGAGTTCACCCCTCCACTTT
few	TRBV5-6	14	-	TRBJ1-2	CASSLGSWGDGYTF	TGTGCCAGCAGCTTGGGTTCGTGGGGGGATGGCTACACCTTC
few	TRBV10-1	12	-	TRBJ2-7	CASSEAGYEQYF	TGCGCCAGCAGTGAGGCCGGGTACGAGCAGTACTTC
-	TRBV10-1	14	-	TRBJ2-7	CASSEWMGGGEQYF	TGCGCCAGCAGTGAGTGGATGGGGGGAGGCGAGCAGTACTTC
-	TRBV4-2	16	TRBD1	TRBJ1-2	CASSQAQTGAGYGYTF	TGTGCCAGCAGCCAAGCCCAGACAGGGGCCGGGTATGGCTACACCTTC
-	TRBV19	14	-	TRBJ2-2	CASSSERVAGELFF	TGTGCCAGTAGTTCCGAGAGGGTCGCCGGGGAGCTGTTTTTT
-	TRBV6-5	14	-	TRBJ2-7	CASSYEGTNYEQYF	TGTGCCAGCAGTTACGAAGGGACAAACTACGAGCAGTACTTC
-	TRBV15	16	TRBD1	TRBJ2-4	CATSTFRGPAENIQYF	TGTGCCACCAGCACCTTCAGGGGGCCCGCCGAAAACATTCAGTACTTC
-	TRBV11-2	16	TRBD1	TRBJ1-2	CASSLGQGERLYGYTF	TGTGCCAGCAGCTTAGGACAGGGGGAACGGCTCTATGGCTACACCTTC
-	TRBV24-1	12	-	TRBJ2-5	CATCTDQETQYF	TGTGCCACCTGTACAGATCAAGAGACCCAGTACTTC
-	TRBV5-6	16	-	TRBJ2-7	CASSLGGADGTYEQYF	TGTGCCAGCAGCTTGGGCGGGGCAGACGGTACCTACGAGCAGTACTTC
-	TRBV19	15	-	TRBJ1-2	CASSISRGSDYGYTF	TGTGCCAGTAGTATAAGTAGGGGATCTGACTATGGCTACACCTTC
-	TRBV19	14	TRBD1	TRBJ1-1	CASSIQGGNTEAFF	TGTGCCAGTAGTATCCAGGGGGGGAACACTGAAGCTTTCTTT
-	TRBV19	14	TRBD1	TRBJ1-4	CASRDGTGAEKLFF	TGTGCCAGTAGAGATGGGACAGGGGCTGAAAAACTGTTTTTT
-	TRBV7-9	15	TRBD1	TRBJ2-1	CASSLGTAFYNEQFF	TGTGCCAGCAGCTTGGGGACAGCGTTCTACAATGAGCAGTTCTTC
-	TRBV19	17	TRBD2	TRBJ2-3	CASSLGLAGAQSDTQYF	TGTGCCAGTAGTTTAGGACTAGCGGGGGCCCAATCAGATACGCAGTATTTT
-	TRBV7-9	15	-	TRBJ2-2	CASSLAVGDTGELFF	TGTGCCAGCAGCTTAGCGGTGGGCGACACCGGGGAGCTGTTTTTT
once	TRBV15	14	TRBD1	TRBJ2-3	CATTRTGDTDTQYF	TGTGCCACCACCCGGACAGGGGACACAGATACGCAGTATTTT
-	TRBV18	13	TRBD2	TRBJ2-5	CATGGGVQETQYF	TGTGCCACTGGCGGGGGAGTCCAAGAGACCCAGTACTTC
few	TRBV15	14	-	TRBJ1-5	CATSRARFDQPQHF	TGTGCCACCAGCAGAGCCCGTTTCGATCAGCCCCAGCATTTT
-	TRBV9	15	-	TRBJ2-2	CASSVGGLNAGELFF	TGTGCCAGCAGCGTAGGTGGCCTCAATGCGGGGGAGCTGTTTTTT
-	TRBV5-4	14	-	TRBJ2-7	CASSVTQGSYEQYF	TGTGCCAGCAGCGTAACACAGGGCTCCTACGAGCAGTACTTC
-	TRBV3-1/TRBV3-2	14	-	TRBJ1-2	CASSRAGENYGYTF	TGTGCCAGCAGCCGAGCAGGGGAAAATTATGGCTACACCTTC